This T cell receptor beta chain derives from a study of blood T cells in healthy people across ages. In regard to this clonotype: The antigen remains undetermined.

Each sample provided at least 5 micrograms of extracted total RNA. Germline V gene lookup returns CDR1 SGHNT and CDR2 YYREEE (reference sequence). The CDR3 runs to 15 residues. V was cut by 0 bases and J by 4 bases, with 13 bases left in between. General study findings and limits: Shifts in expanded clonotypes may have been confounded by donor CMV status, which was unknown.

A sample-barcoded 5' primer and a J-beta primer mix were used in a second PCR of roughly 7 to 11 cycles. TCRdb re-called the 5' RACE reads with MiXCR, one entry per CDR3 protein. The data contain roughly 550,000 distinct CDR3 sequences, more than 20% of them singletons. Another study also made use of these data, one on T cells of mothers and their children. That work adds: Versus unrelated pairs, overlap was slightly higher in related mother-child pairs, without reaching significance.

Sequenced: blood. This sequence was found in a boy between 10 and 17 years old in good health. The rearrangement links TRBV5-4 to TRBJ1-1, with no clear D. The CDR3 spells CASSLDGNGGTEAFF. In DNA form, the CDR3 reads TGTGCCAGCAGCTTGGATGGGAATGGTGGCACTGAAGCTTTCTTT.